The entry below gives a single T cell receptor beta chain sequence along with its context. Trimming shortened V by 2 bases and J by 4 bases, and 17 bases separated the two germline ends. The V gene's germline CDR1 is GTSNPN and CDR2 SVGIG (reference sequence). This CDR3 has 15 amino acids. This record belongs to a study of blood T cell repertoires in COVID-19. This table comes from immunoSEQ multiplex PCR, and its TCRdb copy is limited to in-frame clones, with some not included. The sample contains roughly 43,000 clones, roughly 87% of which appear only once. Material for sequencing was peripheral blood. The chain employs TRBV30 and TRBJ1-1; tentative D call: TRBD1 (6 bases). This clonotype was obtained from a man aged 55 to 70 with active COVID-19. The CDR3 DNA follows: TGTGCCTGGAGTCCCCCGAGGGGGTTGCGCACTGAAGCTTTCTTT. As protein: CAWSPPRGLRTEAFF. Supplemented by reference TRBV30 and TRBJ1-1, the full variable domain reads SQTIHQWPATLVQPVGSPLSLECTVEGTSNPNLYWYRQAAGRGLQLLFYSVGIGQISSEVPQNLSASRPQDRQFILSSKKLLLSDSGFYLCAWSPPRGLRTEAFFGQGTRLTVV.